Below, 13 T cell receptor beta chains from the same sample are listed, as sequenced in a study of cytomegalovirus exposure and HLA in healthy donors. Researchers ran the PCR with 60 Vbeta and 13 Jbeta primers. The table came from immunoSEQ multiplex PCR; TCRdb's copy has only in-frame clones and leaves some out. Reported are 140,000 to 150,000 clones; the ten largest clones contain 0.96%. The sequencing input was PBMCs. These receptors were obtained from a male donor in good health and CMV-seronegative.

The chain recombines TRBV6-1 with TRBJ1-5; 11 positions match TRBD1. Losses at the gene ends were 1 base for V and 9 bases for J; bases not matched to a gene: 8. The CDR3 totals 16 residues. From germline, CDR1 is MNHNS and CDR2 SASEGT. CDR3 coding DNA: TGTGCCAGCAGTGAAGTAGGAGGGACAGGGGGATGGCCCCAGCATTTT. Protein product: CASSEVGGTGGWPQHF.

The chain joins TRBV25-1 to TRBJ2-1; 9 nucleotides align to TRBD2. The V and J ends lost 0 bases and 2 bases, in that order; junction bases with no gene match: 5. The CDR3 contains 17 residues. Germline assignment: CDR1 MGHDK and CDR2 SYGVNS. The CDR3: CASSEYLLAGTYNEQFF. The CDR3 DNA reads as TGTGCCAGCAGTGAATATTTGCTAGCGGGAACCTACAATGAGCAGTTCTTC. The entire variable domain, with the rest obtained from reference TRBV25-1 and TRBJ2-1, is as follows: EADIYQTPRYLVIGTGKKITLECSQTMGHDKMYWYQQDPGMELHLIHYSYGVNSTEKGDLSSESTVSRIRTEHFPLTLESARPSHTSQYLCASSEYLLAGTYNEQFFGPGTRLTVL.

The chain employs TRBV10-3 and TRBJ2-7, with TRBD1 matching 7 bases. The trim removed 5 bases at V and 4 bases at J, leaving 5 bases unmatched. Per the germline V gene, CDR1 is ENHRY and CDR2 is SYGVKD. This CDR3 is 13 amino acids long. The CDR3 DNA follows: TGTGCCATCAGTTGGGACAGCCGATACGAGCAGTACTTC. Protein product: CAISWDSRYEQYF.

This rearrangement joins TRBV6-5 to TRBJ1-5; 10 bases are shared with TRBD1. Germline V gene data show CDR1 as MNHEY and CDR2 as SVGAGI. Germline trimming cut 1 base from V and 12 bases from J; bases unmatched to any gene: 3. The length of the CDR3 is 13 residues. CDR3 sequence reads: CASSYFGTGDQHF. CDR3 coding DNA: TGTGCCAGCAGTTACTTCGGGACAGGGGACCAGCATTTT.

The chain employs TRBV7-9 and TRBJ1-2, with TRBD1 identical over 7 bases. Looked up from germline, CDR1 is SEHNR and CDR2 is FQNEAQ (reference sequence). V shed 1 base, J shed 4 bases, and the junction held 9 bases outside the gene matches. This CDR3 comprises 16 residues. DNA for the CDR3: TGTGCCAGCAGCTTAGGGGGACAGAAAAAGTTCTATGGCTACACCTTC. This translates into CASSLGGQKKFYGYTF.

This chain uses TRBV7-9 with TRBJ2-7, with TRBD1 matching 8 bases. The CDR3 length is 14 residues. Germline CDR1 SEHNR, CDR2 FQNEAQ (reference sequence). The trim removed 4 bases at V and 3 bases at J, leaving 5 bases unmatched. In DNA, the CDR3 is TGTGCCAGCAGCTCCCTGGGACAGGTCTACGAGCAGTACTTC. Its protein product is CASSSLGQVYEQYF.

This chain uses TRBV5-1 with TRBJ1-1; tentatively, D is TRBD1 (5 bases). There are 13 residues in the CDR3. The germline gives CDR1 SGHRS, CDR2 YFSETQ. V was pared by 9 bases and J by 3 bases, with 15 bases between. CDR3 sequence reads: CAIRGELDTEAFF. DNA for the CDR3: TGCGCCATTCGGGGGGAATTAGACACTGAAGCTTTCTTT. Full variable domain (remainder filled in from reference TRBV5-1 and TRBJ1-1): KAGVTQTPRYLIKTRGQQVTLSCSPISGHRSVSWYQQTPGQGLQFLFEYFSETQRNKGNFPGRFSGRQFSNSRSEMNVSTLELGDSALYLCAIRGELDTEAFFGQGTRLTVV.

The chain recombines TRBV19 with TRBJ2-3; 8 positions agree with TRBD1. CDR3 length: 15 amino acids. V gave up 3 bases and J gave up 1 base; unmatched junction bases: 3. Germline assignment: CDR1 LNHDA and CDR2 SQIVND (reference sequence). The CDR3 loop reads CASSIMDRGTDTQYF. The CDR3 nucleotides are TGTGCCAGTAGTATTATGGACAGGGGCACAGATACGCAGTATTTT. Combining the CDR3 with reference TRBV19 and TRBJ2-3 gives the whole variable domain DGGITQSPKYLFRKEGQNVTLSCEQNLNHDAMYWYRQDPGQGLRLIYYSQIVNDFQKGDIAEGYSVSREKKESFPLTVTSAQKNPTAFYLCASSIMDRGTDTQYFGPGTRLTVL.

The gene calls are TRBV18 and TRBJ2-2; 11 nucleotides agree with TRBD2. V gave up 3 bases and J gave up 5 bases; unmatched junction bases: 11. In germline, CDR1 is KGHSH, CDR2 LQKENI. This CDR3 has 18 residues. The CDR3 DNA reads TGTGCCAGCTCACCCTTAGGGACTAGCGGAAGGTGGACCGGGGAGCTGTTTTTT. Protein sequence: CASSPLGTSGRWTGELFF.

The chain carries TRBV6-1 and TRBJ2-3; D ambiguous. The V end lost 11 bases, the J end lost 2 bases, and 14 bases lay between the germline ends. The CDR3 totals 13 residues. CDR1 MNHNS and CDR2 SASEGT come from the germline V gene. Here the CDR3 DNA reads TGTGCCGCGTGGTATGAGGCCACAGATACGCAGTATTTT. Translated: CAAWYEATDTQYF.

The CDR3 protein is CASSYSGTTGVSEAFF. The CDR3 coding sequence is TGTGCCAGCAGTTACTCTGGTACGACAGGGGTTTCTGAAGCTTTCTTT. J is TRBJ1-1 and V is TRBV6-5, with 8 bases that match TRBD1. The CDR3 contains 16 residues. CDR1 and CDR2 from the germline V gene are MNHEY and SVGAGI. J lost 6 bases, V lost 0 bases, and 9 bases had no gene match.

The chain combines TRBV5-5 with TRBJ2-7; TRBD1 matches 9 bases. This CDR3 is 14 amino acids long. The germline V gene encodes CDR1 SGHKS and CDR2 YYEKEE (reference sequence). V shed 4 bases and J 5 bases; nucleotides not matched to a gene: 7. For the CDR3, the DNA is TGTGCCAGCAGCCACAGAGGACAGGGGAACGAGCAGTACTTC. Residues: CASSHRGQGNEQYF.

The V gene is TRBV30, the J gene TRBJ2-1; 13 nucleotides align to TRBD2. Germline V gene data show CDR1 as GTSNPN and CDR2 as SVGIG (reference sequence). The CDR3 sequence is 16 residues long. Trimming cost V 2 bases and J 10 bases; bases outside gene matches: 11. This CDR3 reads CAWSLSGLAGVGEQFF. CDR3 DNA: TGTGCCTGGAGTCTCTCCGGACTAGCGGGAGTCGGGGAGCAGTTCTTC.